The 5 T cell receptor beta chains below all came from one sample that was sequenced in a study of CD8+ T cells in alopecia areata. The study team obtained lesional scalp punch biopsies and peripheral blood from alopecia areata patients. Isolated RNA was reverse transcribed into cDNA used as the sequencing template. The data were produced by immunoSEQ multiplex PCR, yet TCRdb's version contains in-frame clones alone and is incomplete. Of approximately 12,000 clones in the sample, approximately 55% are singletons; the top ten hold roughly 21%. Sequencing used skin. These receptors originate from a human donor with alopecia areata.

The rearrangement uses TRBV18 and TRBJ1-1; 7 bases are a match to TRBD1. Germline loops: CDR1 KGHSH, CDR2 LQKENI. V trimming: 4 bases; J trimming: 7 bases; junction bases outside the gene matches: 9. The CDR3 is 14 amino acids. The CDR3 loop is CASSQTQGFGEAFF. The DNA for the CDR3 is TGTGCCAGCTCACAAACACAGGGGTTTGGTGAAGCTTTCTTT. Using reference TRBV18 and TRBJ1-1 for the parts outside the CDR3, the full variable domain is NAGVMQNPRHLVRRRGQEARLRCSPMKGHSHVYWYRQLPEEGLKFMVYLQKENIIDESGMPKERFSAEFPKEGPSILRIQQVVRGDSAAYFCASSQTQGFGEAFFGQGTRLTVV.

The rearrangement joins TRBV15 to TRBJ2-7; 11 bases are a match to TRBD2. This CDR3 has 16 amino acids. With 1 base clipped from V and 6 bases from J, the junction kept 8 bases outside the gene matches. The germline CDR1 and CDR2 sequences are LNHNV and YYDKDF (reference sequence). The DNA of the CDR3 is TGTGCCACCAGCAGAGGAGGTAGCGGGAGGGTGGGCGAGCAGTACTTC. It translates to CATSRGGSGRVGEQYF. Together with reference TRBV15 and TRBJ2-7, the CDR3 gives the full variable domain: DAMVIQNPRYQVTQFGKPVTLSCSQTLNHNVMYWYQQKSSQAPKLLFHYYDKDFNNEADTPDNFQSRRPNTSFCFLDIRSPGLGDTAMYLCATSRGGSGRVGEQYFGPGTRLTVT.

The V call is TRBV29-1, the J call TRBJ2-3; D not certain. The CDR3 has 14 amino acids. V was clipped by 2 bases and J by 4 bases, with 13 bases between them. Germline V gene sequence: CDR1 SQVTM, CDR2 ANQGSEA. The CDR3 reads CSVERPRPPDTQYF. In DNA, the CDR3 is TGCAGCGTTGAAAGGCCTCGACCCCCAGATACGCAGTATTTT.

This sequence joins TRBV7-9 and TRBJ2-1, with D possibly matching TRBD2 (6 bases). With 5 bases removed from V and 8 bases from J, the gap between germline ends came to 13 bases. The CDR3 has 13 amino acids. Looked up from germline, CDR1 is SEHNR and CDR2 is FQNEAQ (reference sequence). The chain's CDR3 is CASSTGRMDEQFF. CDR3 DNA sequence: TGTGCCAGCAGCACCGGGAGAATGGATGAGCAGTTCTTC.

CDR3 protein: CAISESGTGGNQPQHF. Written as DNA, the CDR3 is TGTGCCATCAGTGAGTCTGGGACAGGGGGAAATCAGCCCCAGCATTTT. The rearrangement joins TRBV10-3 to TRBJ1-5; TRBD1 agrees at 11 bases. The V gene's germline CDR1 is ENHRY and CDR2 SYGVKD. The CDR3 sequence is 16 residues long. V trimming: 0 bases; J trimming: 4 bases; junction bases outside the gene matches: 2.